These 19 T cell receptor beta chains came from one sample sequenced in a study of shared T cell receptors in the human thymus (dated by TCRdb to the early 2020s). Libraries came from the immunoSEQ multiplex PCR assay. TCRdb obtained this table from immuneACCESS and retained in-frame rearrangements with V and J assigned. These tables miss some clones; where compared with another copy, unresolved V genes account for less than half of the shortfall, and the remainder is unexplained. This sample comprises some 700,000 clones, approximately 87% of them detected only once. The biggest ten clones account for 0.0095% to 0.013% of the sample. This sample was also put to use in a study of human thymus T cells.

Specimen: thymocytes. All receptors derive from a boy under two years old with a congenital heart defect. Donor details come from another sample of the same person, matched by shared clones.

The chain recombines TRBV11-3 with TRBJ2-2; 7 nucleotides match TRBD2. The J segment lost 2 bases and the V segment lost 5 bases, leaving 8 bases of the junction unmatched. The CDR3 length is 16 residues. The germline V gene has CDR1 SGHNT and CDR2 YENEEA. Here the CDR3 reads CASSKGAGANTGELFF. The CDR3 nucleotides are TGTGCCAGCAGCAAAGGGGCGGGAGCTAACACCGGGGAGCTGTTTTTT.

V gene TRBV12-5 combines with J gene TRBJ2-1; 10 nucleotides agree with TRBD2. CDR1 and CDR2 (germline): LGHNT, FRNRAP. This CDR3 contains 17 residues. V trimming: 0 bases; J trimming: 0 bases; junction bases outside the gene matches: 2. DNA for the CDR3: TGTGCTAGTGGTTTGGTAACTAGCGGGAACTCCTACAATGAGCAGTTCTTC. This sequence encodes CASGLVTSGNSYNEQFF.

The chain joins TRBV5-1 to TRBJ1-1; D ambiguous. Trimming cost V 1 base and J 0 bases, with 10 bases left between them. The V gene's germline CDR1 is SGHRS and CDR2 YFSETQ. The CDR3 contains 15 residues. The CDR3 loop reads CASSLTDHMNTEAFF. CDR3 coding DNA: TGCGCCAGCAGCTTGACAGACCATATGAACACTGAAGCTTTCTTT.

The rearrangement links TRBV9 to TRBJ1-5; possibly TRBD1 for D (6 bases). This CDR3 is 13 amino acids long. Between the trimmed V and J ends, which lost 4 bases and 6 bases, there was a span of 11 bases. Germline assignment: CDR1 SGDLS and CDR2 YYNGEE. Here the CDR3 reads CASSLQGGQPQHF. DNA of the CDR3: TGTGCCAGCAGCTTACAGGGTGGTCAGCCCCAGCATTTT.

The chain is built from TRBV11-2 and TRBJ2-1, with 15 bases lining up with TRBD2. After removal of 5 bases from V and 8 bases from J, the junction contained 7 bases not matched to a gene. The CDR3 consists of 16 residues. The V gene's germline CDR1 is SGHAT and CDR2 FQNNGV. The CDR3 nucleotides read TGTGCCAGCAGCCGACGGACTAGCGGGAGGGGGGATGAGCAGTTCTTC. Its translation is CASSRRTSGRGDEQFF.

This rearrangement joins TRBV5-1 to TRBJ2-1; 9 bases align to TRBD2. V was pared by 5 bases and J by 8 bases, with 14 bases of the junction left unmatched. The CDR3 totals 16 residues. The germline CDR1 and CDR2 sequences are SGHRS and YFSETQ. CDR3 region: CASSLLSSGKIHEQFF. CDR3 nucleotides: TGCGCCAGCAGTCTCCTGTCTAGCGGGAAAATCCATGAGCAGTTCTTC.

The chain recombines TRBV6-6 with TRBJ1-2, with D unresolved. Germline CDR1 is MNHNY and CDR2 is SVGAGI (reference sequence). Deletions cut 2 bases from V and 4 bases from J, with 11 bases between. The CDR3 contains 14 residues. CDR3 sequence (DNA): TGTGCCAGCAGTTACACACAGAAGGTCTATGGCTACACCTTC. This sequence encodes CASSYTQKVYGYTF.

This clone was seen just once. The genes are TRBV25-1 and TRBJ1-3; D ambiguous. CDR1 MGHDK and CDR2 SYGVNS come from the germline V gene. V was pared by 2 bases and J by 6 bases, with 14 bases between. This CDR3 contains 15 residues. The chain's CDR3 is CASSEGGNSLNTIYF. In DNA, the CDR3 is TGTGCCAGCAGTGAAGGCGGGAATTCACTAAACACCATATATTTT.

This chain joins TRBV11-2 and TRBJ2-5; the match to TRBD2 covers 10 bases. The germline V gene has CDR1 SGHAT and CDR2 FQNNGV. This CDR3 spans 16 amino acids. With 4 bases clipped from V and 3 bases from J, the junction kept 8 bases outside the gene matches. CDR3 protein: CASSSTGTSEEETQYF. In DNA, the CDR3 is TGTGCCAGCAGCTCGACCGGGACTAGCGAAGAAGAGACCCAGTACTTC.

V gene TRBV10-3 combines with J gene TRBJ1-1; D gene uncertain. The CDR3 is 13 amino acids. Trimming removed 2 bases from V and 9 bases from J, with 13 bases in between. Germline assignment: CDR1 ENHRY and CDR2 SYGVKD. As DNA, the CDR3 is TGTGCCATCAGTGAGAGGTCCGGGGTGAAAGCTTTCTTT. Translated, it gives CAISERSGVKAFF.

The rearrangement links TRBV6-5 to TRBJ2-7, with 7 bases that match TRBD1. There are 14 residues in the CDR3. Germline-derived CDR1 and CDR2 are MNHEY and SVGAGI. Unmatched junction bases numbered 9, after V lost 6 bases and J lost 4 bases. CDR3 sequence: CASSNRDRRYEQYF. The DNA for the CDR3 is TGTGCCAGCAGCAACCGGGACAGACGTTACGAGCAGTACTTC.

This clone was counted a single time. CDR3 residues: CASSLLAGRAYEQYF. DNA for the CDR3: TGCGCCAGCAGCTTGTTAGCGGGAAGGGCCTACGAGCAGTACTTC. V is TRBV5-1 and J is TRBJ2-7, with 8 nucleotides matching TRBD2. Trimming at V came to 1 base and at J to 2 bases, leaving 5 bases not matched to a gene. Looked up from germline, CDR1 is SGHRS and CDR2 is YFSETQ. This CDR3 comprises 15 residues.

The chain has TRBV5-1 and TRBJ2-3; 7 bases match TRBD1. The CDR3 consists of 15 residues. Germline CDR1 and CDR2: SGHRS and YFSETQ. V was clipped by 3 bases and J by 2 bases; unmatched bases: 6. DNA of the CDR3: TGCGCCAGCAGCTCGATGGACAGGATCACAGATACGCAGTATTTT. As protein: CASSSMDRITDTQYF.

The V and J genes are TRBV25-1 and TRBJ2-7, with a tentative D call TRBD1 (5 bases). Germline values: CDR1 MGHDK, CDR2 SYGVNS. V dropped 1 base and J dropped 2 bases, with 18 bases sitting between them. The length of the CDR3 is 17 residues. The DNA for the CDR3 is TGTGCCAGCAGTGAATTGGGTGACAGCTCTGCTGCCTACGAGCAGTACTTC. Translating gives CASSELGDSSAAYEQYF.

A single count supports this clone. This chain connects TRBV5-1 to TRBJ1-6, with 7 bases matching TRBD1. Germline V CDR1 and CDR2: SGHRS, YFSETQ. V lost 4 bases to trimming and J lost 8 bases; unmatched junction nucleotides: 12. The CDR3 has 16 amino acids. CDR3 in amino acids: CASSEETGPFDSPLHF. DNA of the CDR3: TGCGCCAGCAGCGAGGAGACAGGGCCCTTTGATTCACCCCTCCACTTT.

V gene TRBV5-1 combines with J gene TRBJ2-2; 10 nucleotides align to TRBD1. With 0 bases clipped from V and 1 base from J, the junction kept 3 bases outside the gene matches. Looked up from germline, CDR1 is SGHRS and CDR2 is YFSETQ. This CDR3 is built from 17 residues. The CDR3 sequence: CASSLVDRGVNTGELFF. The DNA of the CDR3 is TGCGCCAGCAGCTTGGTGGACAGGGGGGTGAACACCGGGGAGCTGTTTTTT.

The chain couples TRBV13 to TRBJ2-7; 9 nucleotides align to TRBD1. Trimming took 1 base from V and 3 from J; bases not matched to a gene: 4. The CDR3 loop spans 15 amino acids. The germline V gene has CDR1 PRHDT and CDR2 FYEKMQ (reference sequence). The CDR3 is CASSLEGDRDYEQYF. In DNA form, the CDR3 reads TGTGCCAGCAGCTTAGAGGGGGACAGGGACTACGAGCAGTACTTC.

V is TRBV27 and J is TRBJ2-5; possibly TRBD2 for D (5 bases). This CDR3 has 14 amino acids. Germline V gene lookup returns CDR1 MNHEY and CDR2 SMNVEV (reference sequence). V shed 3 bases and J shed 0 bases, with 8 bases lying between them. The CDR3 loop is CASSFSGDQETQYF. The DNA for the CDR3 is TGTGCCAGCAGTTTCTCCGGGGACCAAGAGACCCAGTACTTC.

This chain joins TRBV29-1 and TRBJ1-2; 9 bases are shared with TRBD1. The CDR3 is 13 residues long. J was trimmed by 12 bases and V by 6 bases; bases with no gene match: 14. Germline-derived CDR1 and CDR2 are SQVTM and ANQGSEA. CDR3 residues: CSVDQTGGAGDTF. The CDR3, as DNA: TGCAGCGTAGACCAGACAGGGGGGGCCGGGGACACCTTC. The full variable domain, its missing parts supplied by reference TRBV29-1 and TRBJ1-2, is SAVISQKPSRDICQRGTSLTIQCQVDSQVTMMFWYRQQPGQSLTLIATANQGSEATYESGFVIDKFPISRPNLTFSTLTVSNMSPEDSSIYLCSVDQTGGAGDTFGSGTRLTVV.